These 10 T cell receptor beta chains were all obtained from the same sample, sequenced in a study of CD8+ T cells in alopecia areata. cDNA reverse transcribed from extracted RNA served as the sequencing template. The repertoire was sequenced with immunoSEQ multiplex PCR; TCRdb's copy has only in-frame clones and lacks some. The sample lists 100,000 to 150,000 clones, about 50% occurring once. The sample here was CD8+ T cells sorted from blood, taken at week 0. These receptors were collected from a human donor with alopecia areata.

The chain joins TRBV2 to TRBJ2-7; 8 positions agree with TRBD1. Germline CDR1 is SNHLY and CDR2 is FYNNEI. Trimming cost V 4 bases and J 4 bases; bases outside gene matches: 3. The CDR3 runs to 13 residues. Written as DNA, the CDR3 is TGTGCCAGCAGTGGAGACAGGGGATACGAGCAGTACTTC. The encoded protein is CASSGDRGYEQYF.

V usage is TRBV7-9 and J usage is TRBJ2-2, with D hard to call. CDR1 and CDR2 (germline): SEHNR, FQNEAQ (reference sequence). V lost 5 bases, J lost 4 bases, and 11 bases lay in between. The CDR3 consists of 14 residues. CDR3 DNA sequence: TGTGCCAGCAGCCCCGTATGGGGCACCGGGGAGCTGTTTTTT. This gives the protein CASSPVWGTGELFF.

This clone was seen a handful of times. J is TRBJ2-1 and V is TRBV18; a weak D match, TRBD1 (6 bases). Per germline, CDR1 KGHSH and CDR2 LQKENI. Trimming cost V 3 bases and J 8 bases, with 20 bases left between them. CDR3 length: 16 amino acids. DNA of the CDR3: TGTGCCAGCTCACCCTTCGGACAGTCCGGGAATGATGAGCAGTTCTTC. It is translated as CASSPFGQSGNDEQFF.

This chain connects TRBV29-1 to TRBJ2-5, with TRBD1 matching 8 bases. The CDR3 length is 15 residues. CDR1 is SQVTM and CDR2 is ANQGSEA in the germline V gene. J was trimmed by 3 bases and V by 5 bases; bases with no gene match: 11. The CDR3 DNA reads as TGCAGCGTTCGTTCCAGGGGGCTTCTGGAAGAGACCCAGTACTTC. Protein: CSVRSRGLLEETQYF.

The chain links TRBV9 to TRBJ2-7, with D perhaps matching TRBD2 (5 bases). Germline CDR1 reads SGDLS; CDR2 reads YYNGEE. The CDR3 sequence is 13 residues long. Trimming took 9 bases from V and 2 from J, leaving 15 bases between them. DNA of the CDR3: TGTGCCACACTAGACCTTCTGACCTACGAGCAGTACTTC. Its protein is CATLDLLTYEQYF.

This clone was observed at least ten times. The gene calls are TRBV19 and TRBJ1-1; tentative D call: TRBD1 (5 bases). The CDR3 length is 11 residues. The germline V gene encodes CDR1 LNHDA and CDR2 SQIVND (reference sequence). V lost 8 bases, J lost 11 bases, and 15 bases lay in between. As DNA, the CDR3 is TGTGCCAGTGGGGACGCTCCACGGGCTTTCTTT. Protein sequence: CASGDAPRAFF. The complete variable domain, with remaining parts taken from reference TRBV19 and TRBJ1-1, reads DGGITQSPKYLFRKEGQNVTLSCEQNLNHDAMYWYRQDPGQGLRLIYYSQIVNDFQKGDIAEGYSVSREKKESFPLTVTSAQKNPTAFYLCASGDAPRAFFGQGTRLTVV.

This clone came up a few times. This chain links TRBV11-2 with TRBJ2-1; D gene ambiguous. This CDR3 has 13 residues. CDR1 and CDR2 (germline): SGHAT, FQNNGV. The V end was cut by 5 bases, the J end by 8 bases, with 13 bases between. The CDR3: CASSLTGGHEQFF. The DNA for the CDR3 is TGTGCCAGCAGCCTAACGGGTGGCCATGAGCAGTTCTTC.

V gene TRBV30 combines with J gene TRBJ2-2, with 11 bases lining up with TRBD1. V shed 5 bases and J 6 bases; nucleotides not matched to a gene: 2. There are 13 residues in the CDR3. Germline-derived CDR1 and CDR2 are GTSNPN and SVGIG (reference sequence). CDR3 region: CAWGQGAAGELFF. DNA for the CDR3: TGTGCCTGGGGACAGGGGGCGGCCGGGGAGCTGTTTTTT.

J is TRBJ2-7 and V is TRBV5-6; D not resolved. The CDR3 loop spans 13 amino acids. In germline, CDR1 is SGHDT, CDR2 YYEEEE. Trimming removed 1 base at V and 0 bases at J, with 5 bases between. CDR3 amino acids: CASSLSSSYEQYF. The CDR3 nucleotides are TGTGCCAGCAGCTTGTCCAGCTCCTACGAGCAGTACTTC.

In this sample, this clone turned up a few times. The J gene is TRBJ2-7, the V gene TRBV10-3; the D is unclear. The CDR3 consists of 14 residues. The V gene's germline CDR1 is ENHRY and CDR2 SYGVKD. V was cut by 2 bases and J by 3 bases, with 11 bases left in between. The CDR3 spells CAISEDNSLYEQYF. CDR3 bases: TGTGCCATCAGTGAGGATAACTCTCTCTACGAGCAGTACTTC.